The rows below give T cell receptor beta chains drawn from one sample of a study of T cells in Graves' hyperthyroidism and ophthalmopathy. MiXCR, applied by TCRdb to the multiplex PCR reads, yields one record per CDR3 protein. The sample consists of hundreds of thousands of distinct CDR3 sequences, over 10% of them appearing once. The source material was blood. The origin of the receptors is a young woman with Graves' hyperthyroidism. The CDR3 runs from the conserved cysteine through the conserved F or W. A D gene is named only where the DNA matches it firmly. Some rows mark clone size as missing; the rest say once, few, many or name a class of expanded clone.

len: 13; abundance: many; j_gene: TRBJ2-1; d_gene: TRBD2; v_gene: TRBV7-3; CDR3nt: TGTGCCAGCAGCTTAGTCCTAGCGGGAAAGCAGTTCTTC; CDR3aa: CASSLVLAGKQFF
len: 16; abundance: many; j_gene: TRBJ1-3; d_gene: .; v_gene: TRBV2; CDR3nt: TGTGCCAGCAGTGAAAGGGTGCCTGCTGCTGGAAACACCATATATTTT; CDR3aa: CASSERVPAAGNTIYF
len: 14; abundance: few; j_gene: TRBJ1-3; d_gene: TRBD1; v_gene: TRBV19; CDR3nt: TGTGCCAGTAGTGCCGGGACAGGCATCAGCACCATATATTTT; CDR3aa: CASSAGTGISTIYF
len: 14; abundance: many; j_gene: TRBJ1-1; d_gene: TRBD1; v_gene: TRBV11-1; CDR3nt: TGTGCCAGCATCTACGACAGGGGCTACACTGAAGCTTTCTTT; CDR3aa: CASIYDRGYTEAFF
len: 14; abundance: many; j_gene: TRBJ1-3; d_gene: .; v_gene: TRBV2; CDR3nt: TGTGCCAGCAGTGGTCGTGGGGGTGCAAACACCATATATTTT; CDR3aa: CASSGRGGANTIYF
len: 14; abundance: many; j_gene: TRBJ2-5; d_gene: .; v_gene: TRBV2; CDR3nt: TGTGCCAGCAGTGGTTTCAGGGGACAAGAGACCCAGTACTTC; CDR3aa: CASSGFRGQETQYF
len: 13; abundance: many; j_gene: TRBJ2-7; d_gene: TRBD1; v_gene: TRBV12-3/TRBV12-4; CDR3nt: TGTGCCAGCAGTTTAACAGGGGGTGACGAGCAGTACTTC; CDR3aa: CASSLTGGDEQYF
len: 16; abundance: few; j_gene: TRBJ1-6; d_gene: TRBD1; v_gene: TRBV10-3; CDR3nt: TGTGCCATCAGGACTGACAGGGGAGGAGAGAATTCACCCCTCCACTTT; CDR3aa: CAIRTDRGGENSPLHF
len: 16; abundance: many; j_gene: TRBJ2-7; d_gene: .; v_gene: TRBV3-1; CDR3nt: TGTGCCAGCAGCCAAGTCCGGGGCAGTCCAACCTACGAGCAGTACTTC; CDR3aa: CASSQVRGSPTYEQYF
len: 14; abundance: once; j_gene: TRBJ2-7; d_gene: TRBD2; v_gene: TRBV7-9; CDR3nt: TGTGCCAGCAAGGGACTAGCGGGATCTTACGAGCAGTACTTC; CDR3aa: CASKGLAGSYEQYF
len: 14; abundance: many; j_gene: TRBJ2-3; d_gene: .; v_gene: TRBV20-1; CDR3nt: TGCAGTGCCCGGGACTGGGGGGGCACAGATACGCAGTATTTT; CDR3aa: CSARDWGGTDTQYF
len: 18; abundance: many; j_gene: TRBJ1-5; d_gene: .; v_gene: TRBV6-1; CDR3nt: TGTGCCAGCAGTGAAGCCCGTTTGGGAACTTATAGCAATCAGCCCCAGCATTTT; CDR3aa: CASSEARLGTYSNQPQHF
len: 13; abundance: many; j_gene: TRBJ2-7; d_gene: TRBD2; v_gene: TRBV29-1; CDR3nt: TGCAGCGTCGGGACTAGCGGATTCTACGAGCAGTACTTC; CDR3aa: CSVGTSGFYEQYF
len: 15; abundance: many; j_gene: TRBJ2-2; d_gene: .; v_gene: TRBV6-2/TRBV6-3; CDR3nt: TGTGCCAGCAGTTACGTAGGGGCCAACACCGGGGAGCTGTTTTTT; CDR3aa: CASSYVGANTGELFF
len: 14; abundance: many; j_gene: TRBJ2-1; d_gene: .; v_gene: TRBV19; CDR3nt: TGTGCCAGTAGTATAACTGGTCCTCGGAATGAGCAGTTCTTC; CDR3aa: CASSITGPRNEQFF
len: 14; abundance: many; j_gene: TRBJ1-2; d_gene: TRBD1; v_gene: TRBV28; CDR3nt: TGTGCCAGCAGTTTACTTCAGGGGGCGAGTGGCTACACCTTC; CDR3aa: CASSLLQGASGYTF
len: 15; abundance: few; j_gene: TRBJ2-4; d_gene: .; v_gene: TRBV6-2/TRBV6-3; CDR3nt: TGTGCCAGCAGTTACAGTGGGTCCCTCAAAAACATTCAGTACTTC; CDR3aa: CASSYSGSLKNIQYF
len: 16; abundance: .; j_gene: TRBJ2-6; d_gene: .; v_gene: TRBV6-4; CDR3nt: TGTGCCACTTCGGACGGAATAAGCTCTGGGGCCAACGTCCTGACTTTC; CDR3aa: CATSDGISSGANVLTF
len: 15; abundance: .; j_gene: TRBJ2-7; d_gene: TRBD2; v_gene: TRBV6-1; CDR3nt: TGTGCCAGCAGTGAACAAGCGGGGGCCATGGCCGAGCAGTACTTC; CDR3aa: CASSEQAGAMAEQYF
len: 14; abundance: many; j_gene: TRBJ1-2; d_gene: .; v_gene: TRBV5-6; CDR3nt: TGTGCCAGCAGCTTGGAGGGGGTCGGCTCTGGCTACACCTTC; CDR3aa: CASSLEGVGSGYTF
len: 13; abundance: many; j_gene: TRBJ1-2; d_gene: .; v_gene: TRBV30; CDR3nt: TGTGCCTGGAGACACAACGCACTCGGGGGCTACACCTTC; CDR3aa: CAWRHNALGGYTF
len: 16; abundance: few; j_gene: TRBJ2-1; d_gene: .; v_gene: TRBV7-3; CDR3nt: TGTGCCAGCAGCCCTAGCGGGGACAGGGTCCGCAATGAGCAGTTCTTC; CDR3aa: CASSPSGDRVRNEQFF
len: 15; abundance: .; j_gene: TRBJ2-3; d_gene: .; v_gene: TRBV7-3; CDR3nt: TGTGCCAGCAGCAGAGACAGGGGAGGGCCAGATACGCAGTATTTT; CDR3aa: CASSRDRGGPDTQYF
len: 15; abundance: many; j_gene: TRBJ1-2; d_gene: .; v_gene: TRBV7-9; CDR3nt: TGTGCCAGCAGCTCGGGACGTCCTGGGGGCTATGGCTACACCTTC; CDR3aa: CASSSGRPGGYGYTF
len: 14; abundance: many; j_gene: TRBJ2-5; d_gene: .; v_gene: TRBV20-1; CDR3nt: TGCAGTGCTAGAGGGCCGGCGGGGCAAGAGACCCAGTACTTC; CDR3aa: CSARGPAGQETQYF
len: 16; abundance: many; j_gene: TRBJ2-1; d_gene: TRBD2; v_gene: TRBV27; CDR3nt: TGTGCCAGCAGTTTCACCGGGACTAGCGTATACAATGAGCAGTTCTTC; CDR3aa: CASSFTGTSVYNEQFF
len: 16; abundance: few; j_gene: TRBJ1-4; d_gene: .; v_gene: TRBV5-6; CDR3nt: TGTGCCAGCAGCTTGAATAGAGGGGCAGTAAGTGAAAAACTGTTTTTT; CDR3aa: CASSLNRGAVSEKLFF
len: 21; abundance: few; j_gene: TRBJ2-6; d_gene: .; v_gene: TRBV4-3; CDR3nt: TGCGCCAGCAGCCAAGATTTAGGGCCAAGAATAATTCCCTCTGGGGCCAACGTCCTGACTTTC; CDR3aa: CASSQDLGPRIIPSGANVLTF
len: 15; abundance: .; j_gene: TRBJ1-1; d_gene: TRBD1; v_gene: TRBV4-2; CDR3nt: TGTGCCAGCACCTCGACAGGGGGAGGGTACACTGAAGCTTTCTTT; CDR3aa: CASTSTGGGYTEAFF
len: 16; abundance: .; j_gene: TRBJ2-3; d_gene: TRBD1; v_gene: TRBV9; CDR3nt: TGTGCCAGCAGCGCCGCAGGGGGCCGTAGCACAGATACGCAGTATTTT; CDR3aa: CASSAAGGRSTDTQYF
len: 15; abundance: .; j_gene: TRBJ2-7; d_gene: TRBD2; v_gene: TRBV9; CDR3nt: TGTGCCAGCAGCGTAGAACTAGCGGGACACTACGAGCAGTACTTC; CDR3aa: CASSVELAGHYEQYF
len: 16; abundance: many; j_gene: TRBJ2-4; d_gene: TRBD2; v_gene: TRBV3-1; CDR3nt: TGTGCCAGCAGCCAAGACCTAGCGGGGGGGCGGGACATTCAGTACTTC; CDR3aa: CASSQDLAGGRDIQYF
len: 14; abundance: few; j_gene: TRBJ2-1; d_gene: .; v_gene: TRBV7-9; CDR3nt: TGTGCCAGCACCCCAAGGGCAGGGATGAATGAGCAGTTCTTC; CDR3aa: CASTPRAGMNEQFF
len: 17; abundance: .; j_gene: TRBJ2-7; d_gene: .; v_gene: TRBV4-2; CDR3nt: TGTGCCAGCAGCCAAGATCCCTACGGGGGACGCTCCTACGAGCAGTACTTC; CDR3aa: CASSQDPYGGRSYEQYF
len: 17; abundance: many; j_gene: TRBJ1-1; d_gene: TRBD1; v_gene: TRBV5-5; CDR3nt: TGTGCCAGCAACATGGGGACAGGGGGCCCCGGGCGCACTGAAGCTTTCTTT; CDR3aa: CASNMGTGGPGRTEAFF
len: 15; abundance: few; j_gene: TRBJ1-1; d_gene: TRBD1; v_gene: TRBV25-1; CDR3nt: TGTGCCAGCAGTGGGTGGGACAGCATGAACACTGAAGCTTTCTTT; CDR3aa: CASSGWDSMNTEAFF
len: 13; abundance: many; j_gene: TRBJ2-3; d_gene: .; v_gene: TRBV6-1; CDR3nt: TGTGCCAGCAGACAACCCTTCACAGATACGCAGTATTTT; CDR3aa: CASRQPFTDTQYF
len: 15; abundance: many; j_gene: TRBJ1-1; d_gene: .; v_gene: TRBV20-1; CDR3nt: TGCAGTGCTAGGGGGGACAAATTTATGAACACTGAAGCTTTCTTT; CDR3aa: CSARGDKFMNTEAFF
len: 13; abundance: many; j_gene: TRBJ1-1; d_gene: .; v_gene: TRBV12-3/TRBV12-4; CDR3nt: TGTGCCAGCAGCTTAAGGGAGAACACTGAAGCTTTCTTT; CDR3aa: CASSLRENTEAFF
len: 17; abundance: many; j_gene: TRBJ2-7; d_gene: TRBD1; v_gene: TRBV20-1; CDR3nt: TGCAGTGCTAGAGATAAGTCCCCGACAGGGATGCTCTACGAGCAGTACTTC; CDR3aa: CSARDKSPTGMLYEQYF
len: 14; abundance: .; j_gene: TRBJ2-1; d_gene: .; v_gene: TRBV19; CDR3nt: TGTGCCAGTAGTATAGGAGTTAGCTACAATGAGCAGTTCTTC; CDR3aa: CASSIGVSYNEQFF
len: 15; abundance: many; j_gene: TRBJ2-1; d_gene: TRBD1; v_gene: TRBV28; CDR3nt: TGTGCCAGCAGTTTGCCCGGGACAGGGGCGAATGAGCAGTTCTTC; CDR3aa: CASSLPGTGANEQFF
len: 12; abundance: many; j_gene: TRBJ1-4; d_gene: .; v_gene: TRBV20-1; CDR3nt: TGCAGTGCGACCCCTGGGGGGGAAAAACTGTTTTTT; CDR3aa: CSATPGGEKLFF
len: 13; abundance: many; j_gene: TRBJ1-2; d_gene: TRBD1; v_gene: TRBV28; CDR3nt: TGTGCCAGTAGCACAGGGGCAGACTATGGCTACACCTTC; CDR3aa: CASSTGADYGYTF
len: 15; abundance: many; j_gene: TRBJ2-3; d_gene: TRBD2; v_gene: TRBV7-3; CDR3nt: TGTGCCAGCAGCTTAAGACTAGCGGGAACAGATACGCAGTATTTT; CDR3aa: CASSLRLAGTDTQYF
len: 14; abundance: many; j_gene: TRBJ1-5; d_gene: .; v_gene: TRBV28; CDR3nt: TGTGCCAGCAGTCCGAGGACAGTGGGGTGGCCCCAGCATTTT; CDR3aa: CASSPRTVGWPQHF
len: 16; abundance: many; j_gene: TRBJ2-3; d_gene: TRBD2; v_gene: TRBV5-1; CDR3nt: TGCGCCAGCAGCATCCTAGCGGGAGGGATGACAGATACGCAGTATTTT; CDR3aa: CASSILAGGMTDTQYF
len: 18; abundance: .; j_gene: TRBJ2-3; d_gene: TRBD2; v_gene: TRBV7-2; CDR3nt: TGTGCCAGCAGCCCCACGGGGGAAGCGGGGGCGAACACAGATACGCAGTATTTT; CDR3aa: CASSPTGEAGANTDTQYF
len: 13; abundance: .; j_gene: TRBJ2-7; d_gene: .; v_gene: TRBV11-2; CDR3nt: TGTGCCAGCAGCGCAGGGCCCACCTACGAGCAGTACTTC; CDR3aa: CASSAGPTYEQYF
len: 13; abundance: few; j_gene: TRBJ2-7; d_gene: .; v_gene: TRBV20-1; CDR3nt: TGCAGTGCTATAGGAGGGGATGGAGGCGAGCAGTACTTC; CDR3aa: CSAIGGDGGEQYF
len: 11; abundance: many; j_gene: TRBJ1-1; d_gene: .; v_gene: TRBV6-2/TRBV6-3; CDR3nt: TGTGCCAGCAGTACGACCGGCGAAGCTTTCTTT; CDR3aa: CASSTTGEAFF
len: 16; abundance: many; j_gene: TRBJ2-1; d_gene: TRBD1; v_gene: TRBV28; CDR3nt: TGTGCCAGCAGTGCCGGAAGGACAGGGACCTACAATGAGCAGTTCTTC; CDR3aa: CASSAGRTGTYNEQFF
len: 16; abundance: few; j_gene: TRBJ2-7; d_gene: TRBD2; v_gene: TRBV20-1; CDR3nt: TGCAGTGTTAGCCCCGGGACTAGCGGGAGGGTGTCCGAGCAGTACTTC; CDR3aa: CSVSPGTSGRVSEQYF
len: 16; abundance: few; j_gene: TRBJ1-2; d_gene: TRBD1; v_gene: TRBV2; CDR3nt: TGTGCCAGCAGTGAAAGGGACAGGGGGCTTGTGGTTGGCTACACCTTC; CDR3aa: CASSERDRGLVVGYTF
len: 13; abundance: many; j_gene: TRBJ2-7; d_gene: .; v_gene: TRBV10-3; CDR3nt: TGTGCCATCAGTGAGAGGGAGGTCGACGAGCAGTACTTC; CDR3aa: CAISEREVDEQYF
len: 15; abundance: .; j_gene: TRBJ2-5; d_gene: TRBD2; v_gene: TRBV5-1; CDR3nt: TGCGCCAGCAGCGGAAGGGAGGGCCTAGAAGAGACCCAGTACTTC; CDR3aa: CASSGREGLEETQYF
len: 16; abundance: many; j_gene: TRBJ2-3; d_gene: TRBD2; v_gene: TRBV13; CDR3nt: TGTGCCAGCAGCTCCCGGACTAGCGGGAGTTGGGATACGCAGTATTTT; CDR3aa: CASSSRTSGSWDTQYF
len: 16; abundance: few; j_gene: TRBJ2-2; d_gene: TRBD2; v_gene: TRBV7-9; CDR3nt: TGTGCCAGCAGACATAGCGGGAGCGCCAGGGCCGGGGAGCTGTTTTTT; CDR3aa: CASRHSGSARAGELFF
len: 14; abundance: many; j_gene: TRBJ2-2; d_gene: .; v_gene: TRBV3-1; CDR3nt: TGTGCCAGCAGCCAAGGGGGGAACACCGGGGAGCTGTTTTTT; CDR3aa: CASSQGGNTGELFF
len: 14; abundance: many; j_gene: TRBJ1-1; d_gene: TRBD1; v_gene: TRBV3-1; CDR3nt: TGTGCCAGCAGCCACTCTGACAGGGACACTGAAGCTTTCTTT; CDR3aa: CASSHSDRDTEAFF